The subject of this entry is one TCR beta chain. Its antigen remains unidentified. This CDR3 contains 20 residues. Germline CDR1 reads SGHTA; CDR2 reads FQGNSA. Trimming cost V 3 bases and J 0 bases; bases outside gene matches: 13. The entry originates in a study of T cell repertoires in cytomegalovirus infection. The overall study: Newly reported HLA-C-restricted and thoroughly characterized HLA-B-restricted CMV epitopes were employed. Public TCR beta signatures were indicative of both CMV infection and a matching HLA type.

TCRdb re-called the reads through MiXCR, storing one row per CDR3 protein. The sample has approximately 350,000 distinct CDR3 sequences, nearly 35% seen once. General study findings and limits: The ex vivo response was dominated by HLA-C-restricted CMV-specific TCR beta clonotypes.

The V and J genes are TRBV7-2 and TRBJ2-1; 11 nucleotides agree with TRBD2. The origin of this receptor is a human donor in good health (CMV status not recorded). Some clones in this sample may be carry-over from other donors' samples. Specimen: cultured PBMCs, collected from culture after CMV antigen stimulation. The CDR3 here is CASSLRWGGSGRGSYNEQFF. CDR3 DNA sequence: TGTGCCAGCAGCTTGAGATGGGGGGGTAGCGGGAGGGGCTCCTACAATGAGCAGTTCTTC.